The 10 T cell receptor beta chains below all came from one sample that was sequenced in a study of identical twins. TCRdb re-analysed the 5' RACE reads in MiXCR, keeping a single row per CDR3 protein. The data contain 1.5 million to 2 million distinct CDR3 sequences, about 31% of them singletons. The sample was cord blood. Receptors originate from a newborn girl in good health.

This clonotype has more than one count but fewer than ten. The chain employs TRBV20-1 and TRBJ2-7; 13 bases align to TRBD2. The CDR3 extends over 15 amino acids. The V gene end was trimmed by 3 bases and the J gene end by 1 base; junction bases not matched to a gene: 3. Germline CDR1 reads DFQATT; CDR2 reads SNEGSKA (reference sequence). The CDR3 DNA follows: TGCAGTGCTAGGCGACTAGCGGGGGGATCCTACGAGCAGTACTTC. Translated, it gives CSARRLAGGSYEQYF.

This clonotype has more than one count but fewer than ten. The genes are TRBV4-2 and TRBJ1-1, with D unresolved. The CDR3 extends over 17 amino acids. With 5 bases removed from V and 5 bases from J, the gap between germline ends came to 24 bases. Germline CDR1 LGHNA, CDR2 YNFKEQ. Here the CDR3 reads CASSDPVYRRGWTEAFF. The CDR3 DNA reads as TGTGCCAGCAGCGACCCGGTTTACCGTCGGGGTTGGACTGAAGCTTTCTTT.

The chain's CDR3 is CASSGKGLDHETQYF. CDR3 bases: TGTGCCAGCAGCGGGAAAGGACTAGATCACGAGACCCAGTACTTC. V is TRBV9 and J is TRBJ2-4, with 7 bases aligning to TRBD2. Judging by the DNA end, TRBJ2-5 fits better; the J call may be wrong. In germline, CDR1 is SGDLS, CDR2 YYNGEE. The CDR3 sequence is 15 residues long.

The chain combines TRBV10-3 with TRBJ1-6, with TRBD1 identical over 7 bases. Germline V gives CDR1 ENHRY, CDR2 SYGVKD. V was clipped by 7 bases and J by 7 bases; unmatched bases: 13. CDR3 length equals 16 residues. CDR3 region: CAITVSGTATNSPLHF. The DNA for the CDR3 is TGTGCCATCACCGTCTCGGGGACAGCAACAAATTCACCCCTCCACTTT.

This clonotype was picked up many times. At one end, the junction sequence differs from germline, possibly due to a read error. The V and J genes are TRBV7-9 and TRBJ1-2; 8 positions agree with TRBD1. Germline V gives CDR1 SEHNR, CDR2 FQNEAQ (reference sequence). The CDR3 spans 13 residues. This chain's CDR3 is CASSLGTGFGYTF. The CDR3 nucleotides are TGTGCCAGCAGTTTAGGGACAGGTTTTGGCTACACCTTC.

The chain is built from TRBV3-1 and TRBJ2-3; D might be TRBD1 or TRBD2, each matching 5 bases. Germline assignment: CDR1 LGHDT and CDR2 YNNKEL (reference sequence). This CDR3 has 15 amino acids. V was trimmed by 4 bases and J by 6 bases, leaving 17 bases between them. This CDR3 is CASSPRGVPGDTQYF. In nucleotides, the CDR3 is TGTGCCAGCAGCCCAAGAGGGGTCCCAGGGGATACGCAGTATTTT.

The gene calls are TRBV20-1 and TRBJ1-5; possible D gene TRBD1, 5 bases. The germline V gene has CDR1 DFQATT and CDR2 SNEGSKA (reference sequence). The CDR3 is 14 residues long. V lost 3 bases and J lost 0, with 9 bases in between. The CDR3 sequence is CSASGALSNQPQHF. The CDR3 DNA sequence: TGCAGTGCTAGCGGGGCACTTAGCAATCAGCCCCAGCATTTT.

CDR3: CASSLRESLTDTQYF. The CDR3 DNA is TGTGCCAGCAGTTTAAGGGAGTCCCTCACAGATACGCAGTATTTT. The rearrangement joins TRBV27 to TRBJ2-3; maybe TRBD2 (5 bases). The germline V gene has CDR1 MNHEY and CDR2 SMNVEV (reference sequence). V was cut by 2 bases and J by 2 bases, with 11 bases left in between. The CDR3 is made up of 15 amino acids.

This clonotype was seen only a few times. The chain uses TRBV7-8 and TRBJ1-5; D gene ambiguous. V lost 5 bases and J 0 bases, leaving 14 bases between the germline ends. Germline V gives CDR1 SGHVS, CDR2 FQNEAQ. This CDR3 is 16 amino acids long. CDR3 protein: CASSQKRTYSNQPQHF. CDR3 sequence (DNA): TGTGCCAGCAGCCAAAAGCGCACCTATAGCAATCAGCCCCAGCATTTT.

The gene calls are TRBV2 and TRBJ1-1; tentatively, D is TRBD1 (6 bases). V lost 5 bases and J lost 1, with 11 bases in between. The V gene's germline CDR1 is SNHLY and CDR2 FYNNEI. The CDR3 is 14 residues long. The CDR3 DNA is TGTGCCAGCAGTAACAGGGAGGGGAACACTGAAGCTTTCTTT. It is translated as CASSNREGNTEAFF.